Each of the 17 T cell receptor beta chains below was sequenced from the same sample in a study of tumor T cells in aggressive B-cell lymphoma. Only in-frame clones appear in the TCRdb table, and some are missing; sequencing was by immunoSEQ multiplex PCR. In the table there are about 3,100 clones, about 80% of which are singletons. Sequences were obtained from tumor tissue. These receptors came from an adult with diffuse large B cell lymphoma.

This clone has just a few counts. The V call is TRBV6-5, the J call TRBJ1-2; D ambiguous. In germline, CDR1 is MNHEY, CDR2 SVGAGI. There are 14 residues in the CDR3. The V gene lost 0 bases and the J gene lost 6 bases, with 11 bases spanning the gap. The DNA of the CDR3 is TGTGCCAGCAGTTACTCGGGGAGCCCCGATGGCTACACCTTC. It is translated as CASSYSGSPDGYTF.

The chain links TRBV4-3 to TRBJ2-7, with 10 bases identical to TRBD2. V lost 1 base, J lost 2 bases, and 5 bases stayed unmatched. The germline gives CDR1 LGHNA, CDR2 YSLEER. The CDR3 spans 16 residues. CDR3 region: CASSQVLAGSTYEQYF. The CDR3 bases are TGCGCCAGCAGCCAAGTACTAGCGGGGTCGACCTACGAGCAGTACTTC.

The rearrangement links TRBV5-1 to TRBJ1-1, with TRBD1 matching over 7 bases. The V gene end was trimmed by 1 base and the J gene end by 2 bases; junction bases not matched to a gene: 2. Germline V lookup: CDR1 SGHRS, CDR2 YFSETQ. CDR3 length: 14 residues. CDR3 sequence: CASSLTGANTEAFF. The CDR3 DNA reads TGCGCCAGCAGCTTGACAGGGGCCAACACTGAAGCTTTCTTT.

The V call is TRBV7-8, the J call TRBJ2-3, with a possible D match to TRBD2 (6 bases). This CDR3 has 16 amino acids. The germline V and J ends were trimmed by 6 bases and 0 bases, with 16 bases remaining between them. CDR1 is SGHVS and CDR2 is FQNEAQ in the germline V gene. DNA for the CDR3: TGTGCCAGCAGTCTCGGGGCGGGGTCCAGCACAGATACGCAGTATTTT. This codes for CASSLGAGSSTDTQYF.

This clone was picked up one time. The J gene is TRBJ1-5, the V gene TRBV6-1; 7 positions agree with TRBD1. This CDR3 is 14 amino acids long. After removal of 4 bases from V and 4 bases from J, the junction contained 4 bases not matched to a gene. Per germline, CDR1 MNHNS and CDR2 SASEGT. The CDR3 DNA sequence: TGTGCCAGCAGTGCTCAGGGGGGAAATCAGCCCCAGCATTTT. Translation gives CASSAQGGNQPQHF.

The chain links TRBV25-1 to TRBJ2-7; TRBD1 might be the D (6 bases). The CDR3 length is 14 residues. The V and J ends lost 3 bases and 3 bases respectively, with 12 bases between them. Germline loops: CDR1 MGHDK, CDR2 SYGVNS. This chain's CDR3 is CASSDDRMNYEQYF. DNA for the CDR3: TGTGCCAGCAGTGACGACAGGATGAACTACGAGCAGTACTTC.

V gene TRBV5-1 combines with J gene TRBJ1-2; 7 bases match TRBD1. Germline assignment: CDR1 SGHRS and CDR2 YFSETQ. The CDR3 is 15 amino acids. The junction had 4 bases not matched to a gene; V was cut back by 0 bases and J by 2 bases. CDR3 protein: CASSLEEGANYGYTF. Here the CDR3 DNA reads TGCGCCAGCAGCTTGGAGGAGGGGGCGAACTATGGCTACACCTTC.

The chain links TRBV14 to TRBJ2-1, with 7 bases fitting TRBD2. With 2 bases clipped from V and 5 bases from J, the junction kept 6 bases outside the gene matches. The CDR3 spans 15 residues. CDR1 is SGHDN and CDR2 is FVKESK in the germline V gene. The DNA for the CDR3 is TGTGCCAGCAGCCAAAGCCGGGACTATAACAATGAGCAGTTCTTC. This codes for CASSQSRDYNNEQFF.

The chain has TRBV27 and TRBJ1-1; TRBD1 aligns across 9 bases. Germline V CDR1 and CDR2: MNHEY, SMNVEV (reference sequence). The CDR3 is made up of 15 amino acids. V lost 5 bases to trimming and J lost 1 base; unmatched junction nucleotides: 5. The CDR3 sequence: CASSNPGQGNTEAFF. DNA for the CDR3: TGTGCCAGCAGTAACCCGGGACAGGGGAACACTGAAGCTTTCTTT.

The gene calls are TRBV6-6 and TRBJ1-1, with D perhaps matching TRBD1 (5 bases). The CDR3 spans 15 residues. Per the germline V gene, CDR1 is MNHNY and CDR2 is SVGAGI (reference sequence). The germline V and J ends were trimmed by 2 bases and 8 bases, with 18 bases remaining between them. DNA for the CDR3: TGTGCCAGCAGTTACCCGTCAGGGCAGGCACTGGAAGCTTTCTTT. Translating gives CASSYPSGQALEAFF.

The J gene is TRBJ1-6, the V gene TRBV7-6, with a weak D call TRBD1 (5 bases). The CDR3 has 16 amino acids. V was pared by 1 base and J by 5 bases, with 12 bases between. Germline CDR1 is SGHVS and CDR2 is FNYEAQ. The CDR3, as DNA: TGTGCCAGCAGCTTAGGCAGGGCTCAAAATAATTCACCCCTCCACTTT. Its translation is CASSLGRAQNNSPLHF. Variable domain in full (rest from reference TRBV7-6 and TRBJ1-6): GAGVSQSPRYKVTKRGQDVALRCDPISGHVSLYWYRQALGQGPEFLTYFNYEAQQDKSGLPNDRFSAERPEGSISTLTIQRTEQRDSAMYRCASSLGRAQNNSPLHFGNGTRLTVT.

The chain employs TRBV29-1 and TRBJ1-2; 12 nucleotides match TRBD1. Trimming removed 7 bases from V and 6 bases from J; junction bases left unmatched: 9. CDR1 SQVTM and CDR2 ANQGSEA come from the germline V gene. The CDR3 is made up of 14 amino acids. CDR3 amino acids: CSAQGTGGSDGYTF. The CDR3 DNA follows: TGCAGCGCCCAAGGGACAGGGGGCTCTGATGGCTACACCTTC.

CDR3 DNA sequence: TGTGCCAGCAGTTTCGCTAGCGGGGATACGCAGTATTTT. Translated, it gives CASSFASGDTQYF. The chain combines TRBV27 with TRBJ2-3; 8 positions agree with TRBD2. V was pared by 3 bases and J by 6 bases, with 2 bases of the junction left unmatched. Looked up from germline, CDR1 is MNHEY and CDR2 is SMNVEV (reference sequence). The CDR3 covers 13 residues.

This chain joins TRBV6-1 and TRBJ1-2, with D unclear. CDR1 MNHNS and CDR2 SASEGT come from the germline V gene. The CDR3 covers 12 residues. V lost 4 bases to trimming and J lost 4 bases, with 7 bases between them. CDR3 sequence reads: CASSGGGYGYTF. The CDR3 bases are TGTGCCAGCAGTGGCGGCGGCTATGGCTACACCTTC.

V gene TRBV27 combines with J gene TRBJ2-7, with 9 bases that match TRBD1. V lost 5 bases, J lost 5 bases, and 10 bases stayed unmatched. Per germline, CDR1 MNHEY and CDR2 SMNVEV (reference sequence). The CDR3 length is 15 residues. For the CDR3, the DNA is TGTGCCAGCAGTGCCTATACAGGGGGCGCGAACGAGCAGTACTTC. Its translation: CASSAYTGGANEQYF.

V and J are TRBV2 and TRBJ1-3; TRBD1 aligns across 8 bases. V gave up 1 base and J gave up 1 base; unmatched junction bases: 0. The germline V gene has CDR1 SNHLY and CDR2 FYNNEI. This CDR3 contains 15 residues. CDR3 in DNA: TGTGCCAGCAGTGAAGGACAGGGGTCTGGAAACACCATATATTTT. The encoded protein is CASSEGQGSGNTIYF. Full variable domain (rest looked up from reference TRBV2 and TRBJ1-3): EPEVTQTPSHQVTQMGQEVILRCVPISNHLYFYWYRQILGQKVEFLVSFYNNEISEKSEIFDDQFSVERPDGSNFTLKIRSTKLEDSAMYFCASSEGQGSGNTIYFGEGSWLTVV.

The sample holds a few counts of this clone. This chain's CDR3 is CASSFAGGPYEQYF. The CDR3 DNA reads as TGTGCCAGCAGCTTTGCGGGGGGCCCCTACGAGCAGTACTTC. The J gene is TRBJ2-7, the V gene TRBV5-4; 8 nucleotides align to TRBD2. Losses at the gene ends were 2 bases for V and 2 bases for J; bases not matched to a gene: 3. Germline V CDR1 and CDR2: SGHNT, YYREEE (reference sequence). The CDR3 runs 14 residues.